These 26 T cell receptor beta chains share one sample of origin, sequenced in a study of blood T cell repertoires in COVID-19. Clones were sequenced by immunoSEQ multiplex PCR, and TCRdb holds only the in-frame ones, with some missing. This sample has under 300,000 clones; just over 90% occur once, and the top ten carry 1.5% to 2%. The source material was PBMCs or T cells enriched from blood (not recorded which). These receptor sequences come from a woman between 18 and 30 years old who had recovered from COVID-19.

The table lists this clone with a count of one. The chain couples TRBV11-3 to TRBJ2-7; a possible D gene is TRBD1 (5 bases). Germline CDR1 reads SGHNT; CDR2 reads YENEEA. Trimming took off 1 base at V and 3 bases at J, with 10 bases between the two ends. The CDR3 totals 14 residues. The CDR3 protein is CASSLAPDSYEQYF. In nucleotides, the CDR3 is TGTGCCAGCAGCTTAGCCCCCGACAGCTACGAGCAGTACTTC.

The chain is built from TRBV10-3 and TRBJ2-3; TRBD1 aligns across 10 bases. Unmatched junction bases numbered 14, after V lost 7 bases and J lost 1 base. This CDR3 has 18 residues. Germline-derived CDR1 and CDR2 are ENHRY and SYGVKD. This CDR3 is CAITPDRGKALGTDTQYF. As DNA, the CDR3 is TGTGCCATCACCCCGGACAGGGGGAAAGCTCTCGGCACAGATACGCAGTATTTT.

In its sample, this clone was seen once. The chain is built from TRBV7-2 and TRBJ1-5, with D perhaps TRBD1 (5 bases). CDR1 SGHTA and CDR2 FQGNSA come from the germline V gene. The CDR3 has 15 amino acids. Trimming removed 1 base at V and 1 base at J, with 8 bases between. The CDR3 is CASSLVGASNQPQHF. The CDR3 nucleotides are TGTGCCAGCAGCTTAGTAGGGGCGAGCAATCAGCCCCAGCATTTT.

The genes are TRBV15 and TRBJ2-5; D call uncertain. CDR1 LNHNV and CDR2 YYDKDF come from the germline V gene (reference sequence). V gave up 0 bases and J gave up 7 bases, with 6 bases separating them. The CDR3 totals 12 residues. CDR3 protein: CATSRDFRTQYF. Written as DNA, the CDR3 is TGTGCCACCAGCAGAGATTTCCGGACCCAGTACTTC.

The CDR3 here is CASSLRGAKETQYF. Written as DNA, the CDR3 is TGTGCCAGCAGCTTGCGGGGGGCCAAAGAGACCCAGTACTTC. The gene calls are TRBV7-2 and TRBJ2-5; the match to TRBD2 covers 8 bases. V lost 3 bases, J lost 3 bases, and 3 bases stayed unmatched. The CDR3 contains 14 residues. CDR1 SGHTA and CDR2 FQGNSA come from the germline V gene.

The chain combines TRBV28 with TRBJ1-4, with 7 nucleotides matching TRBD1. The V and J ends lost 7 bases and 0 bases, in that order; junction bases with no gene match: 8. This CDR3 contains 16 residues. Germline V gene lookup returns CDR1 MDHEN and CDR2 SYDVKM. As DNA, the CDR3 is TGTGCCAGCACCGAATCGGGGACAGCAACTAATGAAAAACTGTTTTTT. Its protein is CASTESGTATNEKLFF.

The rearrangement uses TRBV7-9 and TRBJ2-5; D is uncertain. There are 15 residues in the CDR3. With 0 bases removed from V and 2 bases from J, the gap between germline ends came to 10 bases. CDR1 and CDR2 (germline): SEHNR, FQNEAQ (reference sequence). CDR3 DNA: TGTGCCAGCAGCTTAGCGTGGGCACCTCAAGAGACCCAGTACTTC. Protein: CASSLAWAPQETQYF.

The chain combines TRBV12-5 with TRBJ1-2, with D possibly being TRBD1 (5 bases). Germline V CDR1 and CDR2: LGHNT, FRNRAP. This CDR3 comprises 14 residues. V dropped 6 bases and J dropped 2 bases, with 13 bases sitting between them. As DNA, the CDR3 is TGTGCTAGTGGCCCCAGTCAGGGAAACTATGGCTACACCTTC. Encoded protein: CASGPSQGNYGYTF.

The V call is TRBV7-9, the J call TRBJ1-1; maybe TRBD1 (5 bases). The CDR3 is 13 residues long. Germline-derived CDR1 and CDR2 are SEHNR and FQNEAQ (reference sequence). Trimming shortened V by 6 bases and J by 8 bases, and 16 bases separated the two germline ends. The CDR3 DNA sequence: TGTGCCAGCAGGACCGCGCTCCAGGGCGAAGCTTTCTTT. This sequence encodes CASRTALQGEAFF. The full variable domain, rest sourced from reference TRBV7-9 and TRBJ1-1, is DTGVSQNPRHKITKRGQNVTFRCDPISEHNRLYWYRQTLGQGPEFLTYFQNEAQLEKSRLLSDRFSAERPKGSFSTLEIQRTEQGDSAMYLCASRTALQGEAFFGQGTRLTVV.

This clone was counted a single time. The V call is TRBV4-2, the J call TRBJ2-2; 8 bases map to TRBD2. This CDR3 is built from 18 residues. CDR1 LGHNA and CDR2 YNFKEQ come from the germline V gene. The ends lost 0 bases at V and 3 bases at J; junction bases unmatched: 9. CDR3: CASSQDIGAGDHTGELFF. The CDR3 DNA is TGTGCCAGCAGCCAAGATATCGGAGCGGGAGACCACACCGGGGAGCTGTTTTTT.

V and J are TRBV20-1 and TRBJ1-3; D is unresolved. Germline V CDR1 and CDR2: DFQATT, SNEGSKA (reference sequence). Deletions cut 6 bases from V and 7 bases from J, with 10 bases between. This CDR3 is built from 11 residues. CDR3 sequence reads: CSAASGNTIYF. As DNA, the CDR3 is TGCAGTGCCGCGAGCGGGAACACCATATATTTT.

The V call is TRBV20-1, the J call TRBJ1-2; D unclear. CDR3 length equals 11 residues. Germline V gene sequence: CDR1 DFQATT, CDR2 SNEGSKA (reference sequence). The CDR3 reads CRNWRRDGYTF. The CDR3 coding sequence is TGCAGGAATTGGAGACGGGATGGCTACACCTTC.

This chain joins TRBV11-2 and TRBJ2-1; D is uncertain. CDR1 and CDR2 (germline): SGHAT, FQNNGV. The CDR3 consists of 16 residues. The V gene lost 1 base and the J gene lost 7 bases, with 17 bases spanning the gap. In nucleotides, the CDR3 is TGTGCCAGCAGCTTAGGAGGTAGTACAAGGTCTAATGAGCAGTTCTTC. The encoded protein is CASSLGGSTRSNEQFF.

V and J are TRBV2 and TRBJ2-3; tentatively, D is TRBD2 (6 bases). The germline V gene has CDR1 SNHLY and CDR2 FYNNEI. The CDR3 contains 14 residues. V shed 6 bases and J shed 2 bases, with 12 bases lying between them. The CDR3 here is CASRGLSNTDTQYF. CDR3 nucleotide sequence: TGTGCCAGCAGGGGACTGTCAAACACAGATACGCAGTATTTT.

The chain couples TRBV11-2 to TRBJ2-5; the D gene is possibly TRBD1 (6 bases). The germline V gene encodes CDR1 SGHAT and CDR2 FQNNGV. This CDR3 has 14 amino acids. The germline V and J ends were trimmed by 4 bases and 1 base, with 10 bases remaining between them. The CDR3 nucleotides read TGTGCCAGCAGCTATGACAGGAGCCAAGAGACCCAGTACTTC. It translates to CASSYDRSQETQYF.

The J gene is TRBJ2-5, the V gene TRBV24-1; tentative D call: TRBD1 (6 bases). V lost 4 bases to trimming and J lost 6 bases, with 17 bases between them. Germline lookup yields CDR1 KGHDR and CDR2 SFDVKD. The CDR3 extends over 15 amino acids. The CDR3 DNA follows: TGTGCCACCAGTGACCCCAGGGGCGCTGGGCAGACCCAGTACTTC. Its protein is CATSDPRGAGQTQYF.

This clone was seen a single time. This chain uses TRBV25-1 with TRBJ2-4; D might be TRBD1 (7 bases). This CDR3 region has 15 residues. V was clipped by 4 bases and J by 6 bases, with 16 bases between them. The germline V gene encodes CDR1 MGHDK and CDR2 SYGVNS. CDR3 amino acids: CASSGGGGAGNIQYF. The CDR3 DNA is TGTGCCAGCAGTGGTGGAGGGGGCGCGGGAAACATTCAGTACTTC.

This sequence joins TRBV18 and TRBJ1-1; 7 positions match TRBD1. The CDR3 sequence is 14 residues long. After removal of 3 bases from V and 2 bases from J, the junction contained 3 bases not matched to a gene. Germline V gene data show CDR1 as KGHSH and CDR2 as LQKENI. The CDR3 here is CASSPGQHNTEAFF. The CDR3 nucleotides read TGTGCCAGCTCACCGGGACAGCACAACACTGAAGCTTTCTTT. The full variable domain, completed using reference TRBV18 and TRBJ1-1, is NAGVMQNPRHLVRRRGQEARLRCSPMKGHSHVYWYRQLPEEGLKFMVYLQKENIIDESGMPKERFSAEFPKEGPSILRIQQVVRGDSAAYFCASSPGQHNTEAFFGQGTRLTVV.

The genes are TRBV28 and TRBJ2-6, with 7 bases fitting TRBD1. Unmatched junction bases numbered 4, after V lost 6 bases and J lost 2 bases. This CDR3 has 15 amino acids. Germline CDR1 is MDHEN and CDR2 is SYDVKM. The CDR3 here is CASRLQGAGANVLTF. Written as DNA, the CDR3 is TGTGCCAGCAGACTTCAGGGGGCTGGGGCCAACGTCCTGACTTTC.

The genes are TRBV4-1 and TRBJ2-7; D uncertain. Germline loops: CDR1 MGHRA, CDR2 YSYEKL. V lost 2 bases and J lost 3, with 14 bases in between. This CDR3 has 15 residues. The CDR3 DNA is TGCGCCAGCAGCCAACCTTCGCTAGTGGGCTACGAGCAGTACTTC. Translating it yields CASSQPSLVGYEQYF.

The CDR3 region has the DNA TGTGCCAGCAGTTACGGCGGGGGGGCGGAGACCCAGTACTTC. Its protein product is CASSYGGGAETQYF. The chain has TRBV6-2 or TRBV6-3 and TRBJ2-5; 9 nucleotides agree with TRBD2. The length of the CDR3 is 14 residues. V shed 2 bases and J 5 bases; nucleotides not matched to a gene: 3. Germline V gene data show CDR1 as MNHEY and CDR2 as SVGEGT.

This chain connects TRBV5-1 to TRBJ2-1; the match to TRBD2 covers 9 bases. The junction had 5 bases not matched to a gene; V was cut back by 4 bases and J by 0 bases. The CDR3 is 16 residues long. Germline-derived CDR1 and CDR2 are SGHRS and YFSETQ. CDR3 protein: CASSPQTSGSYNEQFF. The CDR3 nucleotides read TGCGCCAGCAGCCCCCAGACTAGCGGCTCCTACAATGAGCAGTTCTTC.

The chain uses TRBV12-5 and TRBJ2-2, with no clear D. This CDR3 region has 13 residues. CDR1 is LGHNT, CDR2 FRNRAP, per germline. V was pared by 3 bases and J by 5 bases, with 7 bases between. The CDR3 DNA is TGTGCTAGTGGTTTAACTTGGACCGGGGAGCTGTTTTTT. This gives the protein CASGLTWTGELFF.

The genes are TRBV11-3 and TRBJ2-6; 7 bases match TRBD1. Germline CDR1 reads SGHNT; CDR2 reads YENEEA. The CDR3 length is 16 residues. The V gene end was trimmed by 3 bases and the J gene end by 0 bases; junction bases not matched to a gene: 2. CDR3 DNA: TGTGCCAGCAGCTTTCGGACAGGCTCTGGGGCCAACGTCCTGACTTTC. It specifies CASSFRTGSGANVLTF.

The rearrangement joins TRBV7-3 to TRBJ2-3; weak D call: TRBD2 (5 bases). Trimming left V 1 base short and J 5 bases short, with 16 bases between. The CDR3 is made up of 16 amino acids. Germline V gives CDR1 SGHTA, CDR2 FQGTGA. CDR3 sequence: CASSLNYAGKGDTQYF. Here the CDR3 DNA reads TGTGCCAGCAGCTTAAATTACGCCGGGAAGGGAGATACGCAGTATTTT.

The chain recombines TRBV7-6 with TRBJ1-1; no clear D gene. Germline lookup yields CDR1 SGHVS and CDR2 FNYEAQ. This CDR3 region has 15 residues. The V end was cut by 1 base, the J end by 0 bases, with 9 bases between. The CDR3 region is CASSLGARLNTEAFF. DNA of the CDR3: TGTGCCAGCAGCTTAGGAGCCAGGCTGAACACTGAAGCTTTCTTT.